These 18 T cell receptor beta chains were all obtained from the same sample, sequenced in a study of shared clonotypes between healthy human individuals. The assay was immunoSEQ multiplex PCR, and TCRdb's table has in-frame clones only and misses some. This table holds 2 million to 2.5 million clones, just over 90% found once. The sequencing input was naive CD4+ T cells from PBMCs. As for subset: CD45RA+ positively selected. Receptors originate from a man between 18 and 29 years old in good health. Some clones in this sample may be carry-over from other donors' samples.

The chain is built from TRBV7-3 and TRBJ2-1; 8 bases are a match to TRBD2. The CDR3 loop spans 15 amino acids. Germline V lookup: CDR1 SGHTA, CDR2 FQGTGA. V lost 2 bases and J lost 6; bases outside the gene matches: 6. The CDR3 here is CASSLQAGAINEQFF. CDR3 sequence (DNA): TGTGCCAGCAGCTTACAAGCGGGAGCTATCAATGAGCAGTTCTTC.

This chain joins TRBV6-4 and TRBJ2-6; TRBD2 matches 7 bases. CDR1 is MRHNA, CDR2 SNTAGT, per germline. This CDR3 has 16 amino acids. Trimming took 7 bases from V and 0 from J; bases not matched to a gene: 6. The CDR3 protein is CASTGTISSGANVLTF. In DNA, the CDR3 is TGTGCCAGCACCGGGACTATAAGCTCTGGGGCCAACGTCCTGACTTTC.

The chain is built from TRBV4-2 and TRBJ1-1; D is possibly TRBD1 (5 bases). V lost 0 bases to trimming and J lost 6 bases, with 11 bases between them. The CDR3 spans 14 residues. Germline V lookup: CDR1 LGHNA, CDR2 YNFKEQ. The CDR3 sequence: CASSQEGVWAEAFF. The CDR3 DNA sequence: TGTGCCAGCAGCCAAGAAGGGGTTTGGGCTGAAGCTTTCTTT.

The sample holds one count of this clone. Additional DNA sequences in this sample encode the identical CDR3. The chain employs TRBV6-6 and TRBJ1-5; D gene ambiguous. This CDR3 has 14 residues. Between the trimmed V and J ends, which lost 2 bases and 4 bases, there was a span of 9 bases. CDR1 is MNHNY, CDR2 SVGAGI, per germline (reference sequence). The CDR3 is CASSYGSGNQPQHF. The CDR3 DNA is TGTGCCAGCAGTTACGGATCCGGGAATCAGCCCCAGCATTTT.

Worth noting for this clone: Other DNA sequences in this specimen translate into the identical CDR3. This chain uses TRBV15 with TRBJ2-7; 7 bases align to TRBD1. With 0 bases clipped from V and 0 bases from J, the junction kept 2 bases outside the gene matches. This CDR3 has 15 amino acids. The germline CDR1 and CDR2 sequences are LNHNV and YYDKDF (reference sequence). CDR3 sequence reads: CATSRDRGSSYEQYF. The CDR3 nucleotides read TGTGCCACCAGCAGAGACAGGGGGAGCTCCTACGAGCAGTACTTC.

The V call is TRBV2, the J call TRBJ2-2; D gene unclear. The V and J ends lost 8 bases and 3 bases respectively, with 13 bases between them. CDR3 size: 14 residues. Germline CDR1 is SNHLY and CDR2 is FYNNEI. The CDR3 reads CASARRADTGELFF. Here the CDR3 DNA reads TGTGCCAGCGCCCGTAGGGCGGACACCGGGGAGCTGTTTTTT.

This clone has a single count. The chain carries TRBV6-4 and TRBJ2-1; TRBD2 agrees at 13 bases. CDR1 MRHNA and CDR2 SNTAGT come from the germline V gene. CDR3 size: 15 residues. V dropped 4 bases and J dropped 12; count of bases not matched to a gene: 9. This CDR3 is CASSVGTSGKGVQFF. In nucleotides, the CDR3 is TGTGCCAGCAGTGTCGGGACTAGCGGGAAGGGGGTGCAGTTCTTC.

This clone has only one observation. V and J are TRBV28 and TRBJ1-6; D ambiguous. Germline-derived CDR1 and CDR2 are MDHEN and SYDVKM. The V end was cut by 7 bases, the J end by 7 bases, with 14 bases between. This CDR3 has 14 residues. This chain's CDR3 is CASNTTPGNSPLHF. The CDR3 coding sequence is TGTGCCAGCAACACGACCCCGGGGAATTCACCCCTCCACTTT.

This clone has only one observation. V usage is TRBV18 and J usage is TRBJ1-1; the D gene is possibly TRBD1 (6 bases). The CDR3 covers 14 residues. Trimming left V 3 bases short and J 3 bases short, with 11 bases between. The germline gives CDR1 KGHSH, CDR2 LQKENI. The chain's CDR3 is CASSPGGGHTEAFF. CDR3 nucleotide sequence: TGTGCCAGCTCACCCGGAGGGGGGCACACTGAAGCTTTCTTT.

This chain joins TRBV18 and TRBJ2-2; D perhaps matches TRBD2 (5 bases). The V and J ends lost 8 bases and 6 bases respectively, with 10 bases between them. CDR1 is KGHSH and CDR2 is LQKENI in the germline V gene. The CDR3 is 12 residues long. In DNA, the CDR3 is TGTGCCAGCGACCGGGGTCCCGGGGAGCTGTTTTTT. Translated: CASDRGPGELFF.

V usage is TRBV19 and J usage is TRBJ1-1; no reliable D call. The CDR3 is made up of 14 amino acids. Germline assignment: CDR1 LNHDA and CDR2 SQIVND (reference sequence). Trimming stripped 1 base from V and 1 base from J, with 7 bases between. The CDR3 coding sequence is TGTGCCAGTAGTATAGCCCTAACGAACACTGAAGCTTTCTTT. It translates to CASSIALTNTEAFF. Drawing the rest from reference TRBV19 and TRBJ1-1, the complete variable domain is DGGITQSPKYLFRKEGQNVTLSCEQNLNHDAMYWYRQDPGQGLRLIYYSQIVNDFQKGDIAEGYSVSREKKESFPLTVTSAQKNPTAFYLCASSIALTNTEAFFGQGTRLTVV.

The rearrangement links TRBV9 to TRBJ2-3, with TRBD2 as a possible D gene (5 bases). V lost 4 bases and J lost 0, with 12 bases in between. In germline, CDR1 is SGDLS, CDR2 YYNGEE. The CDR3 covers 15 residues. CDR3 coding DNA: TGTGCCAGCAGCCCCTGGGAGTCGAGCACAGATACGCAGTATTTT. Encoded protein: CASSPWESSTDTQYF.

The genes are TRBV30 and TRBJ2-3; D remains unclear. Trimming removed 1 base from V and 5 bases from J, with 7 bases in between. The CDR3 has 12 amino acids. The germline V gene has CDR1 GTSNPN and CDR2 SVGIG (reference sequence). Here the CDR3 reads CAWSELGDTQYF. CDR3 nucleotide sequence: TGTGCCTGGAGTGAACTGGGAGATACGCAGTATTTT.

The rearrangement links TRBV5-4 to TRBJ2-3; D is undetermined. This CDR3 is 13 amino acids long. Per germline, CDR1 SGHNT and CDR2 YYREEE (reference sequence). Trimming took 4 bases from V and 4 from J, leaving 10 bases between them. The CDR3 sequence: CASSGTTPDTQYF. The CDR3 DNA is TGTGCCAGCAGCGGAACCACTCCAGATACGCAGTATTTT.

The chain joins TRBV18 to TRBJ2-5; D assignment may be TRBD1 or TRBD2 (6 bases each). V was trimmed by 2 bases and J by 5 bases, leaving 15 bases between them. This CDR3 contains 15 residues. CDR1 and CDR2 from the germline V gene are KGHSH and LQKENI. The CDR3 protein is CASSPGSGAGETQYF. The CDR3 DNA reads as TGTGCCAGCTCACCAGGATCGGGGGCAGGGGAGACCCAGTACTTC.

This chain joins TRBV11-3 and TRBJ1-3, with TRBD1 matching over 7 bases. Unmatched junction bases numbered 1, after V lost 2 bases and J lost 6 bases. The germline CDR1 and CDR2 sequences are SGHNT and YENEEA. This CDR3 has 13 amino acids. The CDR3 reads CASSLTGANTIYF. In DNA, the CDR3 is TGTGCCAGCAGCTTAACAGGGGCAAACACCATATATTTT.

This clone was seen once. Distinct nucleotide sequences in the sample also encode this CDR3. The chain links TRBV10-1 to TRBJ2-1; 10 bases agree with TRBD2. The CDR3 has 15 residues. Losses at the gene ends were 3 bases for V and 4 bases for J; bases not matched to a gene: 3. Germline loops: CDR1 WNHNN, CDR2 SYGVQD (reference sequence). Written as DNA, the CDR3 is TGCGCCAGCAGTGAAGCGGGAGGGGGGTACAATGAGCAGTTCTTC. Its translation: CASSEAGGGYNEQFF.

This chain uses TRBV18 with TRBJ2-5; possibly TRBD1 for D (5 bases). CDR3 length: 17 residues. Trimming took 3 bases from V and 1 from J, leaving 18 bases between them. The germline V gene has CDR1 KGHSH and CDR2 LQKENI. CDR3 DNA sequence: TGTGCCAGCTCACCCAAGTCAGGGTCCCTGACCCAAGAGACCCAGTACTTC. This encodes CASSPKSGSLTQETQYF.